Following are 4 T cell receptor beta chains from one sample sequenced in a study of cytomegalovirus exposure and HLA in healthy donors. 60 Vbeta and 13 Jbeta primers were used in PCR. The repertoire was sequenced with immunoSEQ multiplex PCR; TCRdb's copy has only in-frame clones and lacks some. The sample includes some 110,000 clones, around four fifths seen only once; the top ten take about 9.1%. Input material: PBMCs. Source of these receptors: a woman in her forties in good health and CMV-seropositive.

This clone was seen a few times. DNA of the CDR3: TGTGCCAGCTCAACGGCGCGGGGAAACCCGCCCTACGAGCAGTACTTC. Translating gives CASSTARGNPPYEQYF. J is TRBJ2-7 and V is TRBV18; a possible D gene is TRBD2 (6 bases). There are 16 residues in the CDR3. CDR1 and CDR2 (germline): KGHSH, LQKENI. Trimming removed 5 bases from V and 2 bases from J, with 19 bases in between.

This chain joins TRBV6-6 and TRBJ2-7; perhaps TRBD1 as D (7 bases). Germline V gene data show CDR1 as MNHNY and CDR2 as SVGAGI (reference sequence). The CDR3 is 16 residues long. Trimming shortened V by 5 bases and J by 2 bases, and 19 bases separated the two germline ends. The CDR3 DNA sequence: TGTGCCAGCAGTCTGGGGACTTACAGGGGCGCCTACGAGCAGTACTTC. It encodes CASSLGTYRGAYEQYF.

The chain joins TRBV4-3 to TRBJ1-1; D is undetermined. Germline V gene sequence: CDR1 LGHNA, CDR2 YSLEER. The CDR3 has 14 amino acids. V shed 1 base and J shed 4 bases, with 10 bases lying between them. CDR3 loop: CASSQVSTGTEAFF. In DNA form, the CDR3 reads TGCGCCAGCAGCCAAGTGTCGACTGGCACTGAAGCTTTCTTT.

The chain is built from TRBV5-1 and TRBJ2-1, with 8 bases matching TRBD1. CDR3 length: 15 amino acids. Germline V gene data show CDR1 as SGHRS and CDR2 as YFSETQ. V trimming: 3 bases; J trimming: 4 bases; junction bases outside the gene matches: 6. CDR3 DNA: TGCGCCAGCAGCTCCCGGGACAGGAGTTACAATGAGCAGTTCTTC. Translating gives CASSSRDRSYNEQFF. The full variable domain, its missing parts supplied by reference TRBV5-1 and TRBJ2-1, is KAGVTQTPRYLIKTRGQQVTLSCSPISGHRSVSWYQQTPGQGLQFLFEYFSETQRNKGNFPGRFSGRQFSNSRSEMNVSTLELGDSALYLCASSSRDRSYNEQFFGPGTRLTVL.